This T cell receptor beta chain appears in the sequencing data of a study of T-cell reconstitution after alpha-beta-depleted transplantation in children. Study outcomes and limitations: A year post-transplant, T-cell counts and diversity derived mostly from newly produced T cells. Reportedly, alpha-beta T cells present about two months post-transplant originated from several hundred expanded clones of graft origin.

Germline-derived CDR1 and CDR2 are SNHLY and FYNNEI. This CDR3 is built from 12 residues. TCRbeta library preparation incorporated unique molecular identifiers. TCRdb reprocessed the PCR reads with MiXCR, giving one entry per CDR3 protein. The sample includes a few hundred thousand distinct CDR3 sequences, approximately 10% seen only once; the top ten take approximately 30%. This clonotype was counted at least ten times. The antigen is undetermined. At one boundary the junction diverges from the germline segment, which might be a read error. The receptor's source is a child under two years old with acute myeloid leukemia, due to receive a stem cell transplant. Specimen: PBMCs, collected before TCRalphabeta/CD19-depleted stem cell transplant. The chain is built from TRBV2 and TRBJ2-1; no firm D call. As DNA, the CDR3 is TGTGCCAGCAGGGAAGGTGGACCCCGACAGTTCTTC. This encodes CASREGGPRQFF.